The source of this T cell receptor beta chain is a study of early T cells in non-severe SARS-CoV-2 infection. Study details: Sequencing used unsorted whole-blood bulk RNA, so chains lack pairing.

Attachment of unique molecular identifiers to individual cDNA molecules was performed. TCRdb reprocessed the 5' RACE reads via MiXCR and lists one record per CDR3 protein. The data contain some 91,000 distinct CDR3 sequences, about 10% of them singletons. This clonotype was counted between two and nine times. This CDR3 has 13 amino acids. V was shortened by 5 bases and J by 4 bases, with 14 bases between the two germline ends. The germline V gene has CDR1 DFQATT and CDR2 SNEGSKA (reference sequence). The source was whole blood, collected at baseline. V is TRBV20-1 and J is TRBJ1-2; tentatively, D is TRBD1 (5 bases). This sequence originates from an adult who was a healthcare worker with PCR-confirmed SARS-CoV-2 infection or an uninfected control (not recorded which). Here the CDR3 reads CSAPIGGSYGYTF. CDR3 nucleotides: TGCAGTGCTCCCATTGGGGGGTCCTATGGCTACACCTTC.